Following are 9 T cell receptor beta chains from one sample sequenced in a study of lymphopenia after photon versus proton radiotherapy. Profiling relied on immunoSEQ multiplex PCR, and the TCRdb table lists in-frame clones only, not all of them. The data contain roughly 58,000 clones, around 87% of them singletons. The sample here was peripheral blood, taken from a patient treated with proton-based radiotherapy. The origin of the receptors is an elderly man with esophageal cancer.

The rearrangement joins TRBV9 to TRBJ2-2; no firm D call. Looked up from germline, CDR1 is SGDLS and CDR2 is YYNGEE. The ends were cut back, 0 bases at V and 6 bases at J, with 12 bases in the middle. The CDR3 runs to 15 residues. For the CDR3, the DNA is TGTGCCAGCAGCGTAGACCAATGGGTGGCCGGGGAGCTGTTTTTT. Translating it yields CASSVDQWVAGELFF.

This chain joins TRBV2 and TRBJ2-1, with unresolved D. The CDR3 totals 11 residues. The V gene's germline CDR1 is SNHLY and CDR2 FYNNEI. The ends were cut back, 5 bases at V and 6 bases at J, with 5 bases in the middle. In DNA, the CDR3 is TGTGCCAGCAGTACCCTCAATGAGCAGTTCTTC. It translates to CASSTLNEQFF.

This chain links TRBV11-3 with TRBJ2-4, with 7 bases identical to TRBD1. This CDR3 has 13 residues. The V gene end was trimmed by 3 bases and the J gene end by 5 bases; junction bases not matched to a gene: 1. Germline V lookup: CDR1 SGHNT, CDR2 YENEEA. The CDR3 reads CASSFQGENIQYF. DNA for the CDR3: TGTGCCAGCAGCTTTCAGGGGGAAAACATTCAGTACTTC.

This clone was detected a few times. V usage is TRBV6-1 and J usage is TRBJ1-1; D remains unclear. Germline-derived CDR1 and CDR2 are MNHNS and SASEGT. This CDR3 has 13 residues. Trimming cost V 7 bases and J 5 bases, with 14 bases left between them. CDR3 loop: CASKGRPRTEAFF. The CDR3 DNA sequence: TGTGCCAGCAAGGGCAGGCCGAGAACTGAAGCTTTCTTT.

V usage is TRBV6-6 and J usage is TRBJ1-1, with D hard to call. From germline, CDR1 is MNHNY and CDR2 SVGAGI (reference sequence). The V end lost 10 bases, the J end lost 3 bases, and 12 bases lay between the germline ends. The CDR3 is 12 residues long. The CDR3 DNA reads TGTGCCACCGGAGCTCTATACACTGAAGCTTTCTTT. Residues: CATGALYTEAFF.

The chain is built from TRBV6-5 and TRBJ2-7; D is undetermined. The CDR3 is 12 residues long. V was clipped by 7 bases and J by 3 bases, with 10 bases between them. CDR1 is MNHEY and CDR2 is SVGAGI in the germline V gene. The CDR3 sequence is CASTSISYEQYF. The CDR3 region has the DNA TGTGCCAGCACCTCCATAAGCTACGAGCAGTACTTC.

V usage is TRBV30 and J usage is TRBJ1-1; D is ambiguous. Looked up from germline, CDR1 is GTSNPN and CDR2 is SVGIG (reference sequence). The CDR3 totals 12 residues. V lost 5 bases and J 2 bases, leaving 9 bases between the germline ends. The CDR3 DNA sequence: TGTGCCTGGGAGCGGTCCAACACTGAAGCTTTCTTT. It encodes CAWERSNTEAFF.

The chain combines TRBV5-6 with TRBJ1-1; TRBD1 matches at 9 bases. From germline, CDR1 is SGHDT and CDR2 YYEEEE. The V gene end was trimmed by 3 bases and the J gene end by 5 bases; junction bases not matched to a gene: 8. This CDR3 spans 15 amino acids. This chain's CDR3 is CASSSRQGVLTEAFF. As DNA, the CDR3 is TGTGCCAGCAGCTCCAGACAGGGGGTACTGACTGAAGCTTTCTTT.

The chain employs TRBV19 and TRBJ2-4; 8 bases line up with TRBD2. The V and J ends lost 3 bases and 6 bases, in that order; junction bases with no gene match: 7. The CDR3 loop spans 15 amino acids. Germline V lookup: CDR1 LNHDA, CDR2 SQIVND (reference sequence). CDR3 protein: CASSMTGGTLNIQYF. CDR3 bases: TGTGCCAGTAGTATGACGGGGGGGACGCTAAACATTCAGTACTTC.